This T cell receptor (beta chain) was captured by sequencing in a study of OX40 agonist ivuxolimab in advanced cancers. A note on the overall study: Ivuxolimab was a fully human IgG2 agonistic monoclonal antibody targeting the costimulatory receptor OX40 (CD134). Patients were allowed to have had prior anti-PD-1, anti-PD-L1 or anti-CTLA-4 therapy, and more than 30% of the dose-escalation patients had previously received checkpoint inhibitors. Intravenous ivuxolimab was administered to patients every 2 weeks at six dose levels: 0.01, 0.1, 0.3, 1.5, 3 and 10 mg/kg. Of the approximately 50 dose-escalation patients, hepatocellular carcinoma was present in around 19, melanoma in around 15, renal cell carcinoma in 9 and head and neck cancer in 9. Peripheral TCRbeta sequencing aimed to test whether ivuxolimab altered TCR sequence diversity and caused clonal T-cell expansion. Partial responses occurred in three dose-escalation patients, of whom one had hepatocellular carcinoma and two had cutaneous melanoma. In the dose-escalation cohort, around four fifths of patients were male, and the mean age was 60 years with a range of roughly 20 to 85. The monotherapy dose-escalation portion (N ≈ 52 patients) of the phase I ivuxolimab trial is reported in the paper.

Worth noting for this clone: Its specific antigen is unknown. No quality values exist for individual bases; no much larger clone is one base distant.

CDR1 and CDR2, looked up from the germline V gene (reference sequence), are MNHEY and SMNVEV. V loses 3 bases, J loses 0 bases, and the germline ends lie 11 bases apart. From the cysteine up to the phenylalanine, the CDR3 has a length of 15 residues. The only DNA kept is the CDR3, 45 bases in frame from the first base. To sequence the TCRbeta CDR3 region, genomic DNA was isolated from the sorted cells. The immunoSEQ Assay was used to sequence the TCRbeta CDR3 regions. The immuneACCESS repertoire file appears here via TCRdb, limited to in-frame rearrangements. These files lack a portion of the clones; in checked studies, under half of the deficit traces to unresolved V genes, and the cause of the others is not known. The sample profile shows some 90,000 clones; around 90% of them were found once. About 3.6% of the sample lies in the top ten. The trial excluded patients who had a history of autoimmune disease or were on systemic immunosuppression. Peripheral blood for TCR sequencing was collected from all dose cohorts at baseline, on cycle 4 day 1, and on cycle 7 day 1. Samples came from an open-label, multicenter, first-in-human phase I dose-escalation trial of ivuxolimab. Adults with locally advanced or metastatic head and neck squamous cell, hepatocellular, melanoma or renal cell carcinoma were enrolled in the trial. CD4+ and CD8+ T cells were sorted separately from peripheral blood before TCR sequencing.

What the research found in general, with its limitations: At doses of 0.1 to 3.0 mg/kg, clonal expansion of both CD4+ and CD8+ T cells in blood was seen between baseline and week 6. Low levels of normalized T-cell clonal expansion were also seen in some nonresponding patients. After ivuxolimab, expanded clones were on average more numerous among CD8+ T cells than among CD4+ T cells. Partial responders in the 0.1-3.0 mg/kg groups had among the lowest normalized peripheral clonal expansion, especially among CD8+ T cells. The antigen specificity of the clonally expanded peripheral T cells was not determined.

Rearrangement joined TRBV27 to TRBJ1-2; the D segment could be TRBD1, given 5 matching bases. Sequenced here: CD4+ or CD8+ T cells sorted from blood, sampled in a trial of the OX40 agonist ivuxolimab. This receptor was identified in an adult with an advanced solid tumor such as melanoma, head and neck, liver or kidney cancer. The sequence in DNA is TGTGCCAGCAGTTTCCAGGGTCCGGCTAACTATGGCTACACCTTC. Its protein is CASSFQGPANYGYTF.